This T cell receptor (beta chain) is from a study of control samples from healthy donors and cancer patients. Assay: immunoSEQ multiplex PCR; the TCRdb copy retains only in-frame clones and omits some. The sample records 90,000 or so clones, about 85% being singletons. CDR3 length equals 14 residues. The germline CDR1 and CDR2 sequences are MNHEY and SVGAGI. V was trimmed by 5 bases and J by 5 bases, leaving 13 bases between them. The origin of this receptor is a young man in good health. Material for sequencing was blood. This rearrangement joins TRBV6-5 to TRBJ1-5, with D possibly matching TRBD1 (5 bases). The DNA for the CDR3 is TGTGCCAGCAGTATTACAGGTGTTGATCAGCCCCAGCATTTT. This encodes CASSITGVDQPQHF.